This is a list of T cell receptor beta chains from one sample in a study of beta chain features in type 1 diabetes. The repertoire was sequenced with immunoSEQ multiplex PCR; TCRdb's copy has only in-frame clones and lacks some. The repertoire consists of a few hundred thousand clones, with over 8.5% occurring once and the leading ten covering about 0.6%. The sample comprised central memory CD4+ T cells from blood. The receptors shown here come from a man aged 30 to 39 with type 1 diabetes. Each CDR3 is given with its conserved first and last residue. The order of the fields is clone size, D gene, V gene, J gene, CDR3 protein, CDR3 DNA. D genes are given only for firm matches. Where a row states a size, it is once, few, many or the class of an expanded clone; other rows omit it.

abundance: few
d_gene: TRBD2
v_gene: TRBV7-2
j_gene: TRBJ2-1
CDR3aa: CASARLAEHHEQFF
CDR3nt: TGTGCCAGCGCACGACTAGCTGAACATCATGAGCAGTTCTTC

abundance: few
d_gene: TRBD1
v_gene: TRBV18
j_gene: TRBJ1-4
CDR3aa: CASSPPGQGGEKLFF
CDR3nt: TGTGCCAGCTCACCACCGGGACAGGGCGGAGAAAAACTGTTTTTT

abundance: -
d_gene: -
v_gene: TRBV7-9
j_gene: TRBJ2-7
CDR3aa: CASSHTRRVSSYEQYF
CDR3nt: TGTGCCAGCAGCCATACGAGACGGGTCAGCTCCTACGAGCAGTACTTC

abundance: -
d_gene: -
v_gene: TRBV10-1
j_gene: TRBJ2-3
CDR3aa: CASSDGVETQYF
CDR3nt: TGCGCCAGCAGTGATGGAGTAGAGACGCAGTATTTT

abundance: few
d_gene: TRBD2
v_gene: TRBV15
j_gene: TRBJ2-3
CDR3aa: CATSSGLAGLADTQYF
CDR3nt: TGTGCCACCAGCAGCGGACTAGCGGGACTGGCAGATACGCAGTATTTT

abundance: -
d_gene: -
v_gene: TRBV6-5
j_gene: TRBJ2-7
CDR3aa: CASSYAARETYEQYF
CDR3nt: TGTGCCAGCAGTTACGCGGCGCGAGAAACCTACGAGCAGTACTTC

abundance: -
d_gene: TRBD1
v_gene: TRBV4-3
j_gene: TRBJ2-3
CDR3aa: CASSQGHRGSTDTQYF
CDR3nt: TGCGCCAGCAGCCAAGGTCACAGGGGGAGCACAGATACGCAGTATTTT

abundance: few
d_gene: -
v_gene: TRBV28
j_gene: TRBJ1-2
CDR3aa: CASSPGTLRGYGYTF
CDR3nt: TGTGCCAGCAGTCCCGGGACCCTGAGGGGCTATGGCTACACCTTC

abundance: few
d_gene: TRBD2
v_gene: TRBV11-2
j_gene: TRBJ2-1
CDR3aa: CASSPRGGNSGKSYNEQFF
CDR3nt: TGTGCCAGCAGCCCGCGTGGGGGAAACAGCGGGAAATCCTACAATGAGCAGTTCTTC

abundance: -
d_gene: -
v_gene: TRBV11-3
j_gene: TRBJ1-3
CDR3aa: CASTKDLRRDSGNTIYF
CDR3nt: TGTGCCAGCACCAAAGACCTGAGGCGGGATTCTGGAAACACCATATATTTT

abundance: few
d_gene: -
v_gene: TRBV10-3
j_gene: TRBJ2-7
CDR3aa: CASSLPGVGGYEQYF
CDR3nt: TGTGCCAGCAGTTTACCTGGTGTAGGGGGGTACGAGCAGTACTTC

abundance: -
d_gene: TRBD1
v_gene: TRBV11-2
j_gene: TRBJ1-5
CDR3aa: CASSLVEGASNQPQHF
CDR3nt: TGTGCCAGCAGCTTAGTCGAGGGGGCCAGCAATCAGCCCCAGCATTTT

abundance: many
d_gene: -
v_gene: TRBV20-1
j_gene: TRBJ2-3
CDR3aa: CSAPLTAQYF
CDR3nt: TGCAGTGCTCCGTTGACGGCGCAGTATTTT

abundance: -
d_gene: -
v_gene: TRBV7-2
j_gene: TRBJ1-1
CDR3aa: CASSSGHNTEAFF
CDR3nt: TGTGCCAGCAGCTCTGGACACAACACTGAAGCTTTCTTT

abundance: -
d_gene: -
v_gene: TRBV6-1
j_gene: TRBJ1-4
CDR3aa: CASSAVGSGNEKLFF
CDR3nt: TGTGCCAGCAGTGCAGTAGGGAGCGGAAATGAAAAACTGTTTTTT

abundance: few
d_gene: -
v_gene: TRBV5-1
j_gene: TRBJ1-2
CDR3aa: CASSTQGGYGYTF
CDR3nt: TGCGCCAGCAGTACACAGGGTGGCTATGGCTACACCTTC

abundance: many
d_gene: -
v_gene: TRBV19
j_gene: TRBJ2-6
CDR3aa: CASGRQTSGANVLTF
CDR3nt: TGTGCCAGTGGAAGACAGACCTCTGGGGCCAACGTCCTGACTTTC

abundance: many
d_gene: -
v_gene: TRBV18
j_gene: TRBJ1-2
CDR3aa: CASSPAWGGEYGYTF
CDR3nt: TGTGCCAGCTCACCTGCTTGGGGGGGCGAATATGGCTACACCTTC

abundance: many
d_gene: TRBD1
v_gene: TRBV29-1
j_gene: TRBJ2-2
CDR3aa: CSAEGRGITGELFF
CDR3nt: TGCAGCGCCGAAGGCAGGGGGATCACCGGGGAGCTGTTTTTT

abundance: many
d_gene: -
v_gene: TRBV10-3
j_gene: TRBJ1-3
CDR3aa: CAISDGDSGNTIYF
CDR3nt: TGTGCCATCAGTGACGGGGACTCTGGAAACACCATATATTTT

abundance: -
d_gene: -
v_gene: TRBV21-1
j_gene: TRBJ2-1
CDR3aa: CASSKGRLAKLVGNEQFF
CDR3nt: TGTGCCAGCAGCAAAGGTAGGTTGGCAAAACTCGTCGGGAATGAGCAGTTCTTC

abundance: few
d_gene: TRBD2
v_gene: TRBV19
j_gene: TRBJ2-1
CDR3aa: CASRPGLAPYNEQFF
CDR3nt: TGTGCCAGCCGACCGGGACTAGCACCCTACAATGAGCAGTTCTTC